This T cell receptor beta chain originates from a study of blood T cell repertoires in COVID-19. Sequencing was performed with immunoSEQ multiplex PCR; in TCRdb, only in-frame clones are kept and a portion is missing. The sample carries under 300,000 clones, approximately 80% recorded once. The sequenced sample consisted of peripheral blood. The receptor was isolated from a woman aged 60-75 years with active or convalescent COVID-19.

CDR3 in amino acids: CSVEGRATDTQYF. DNA for the CDR3: TGCAGCGTTGAGGGCAGGGCCACAGATACGCAGTATTTT. The chain combines TRBV29-1 with TRBJ2-3, with D perhaps TRBD1 (5 bases). The germline gives CDR1 SQVTM, CDR2 ANQGSEA. Trimming pared 3 bases from V and 2 bases from J, leaving 9 bases between. The CDR3 is 13 residues long.